This T cell receptor beta chain was captured in a study of blood T cell repertoires in COVID-19. Authors' methods: Estimation of nucleated cell counts relied on the amplification of reference gene primers. Profiled with immunoSEQ multiplex PCR; TCRdb holds only in-frame clones, not every one. V and J calls and clone size follow that table, whereas D and trimming were derived from the DNA. Of 25,000 to 35,000 clones listed, 85% to 90% are singletons. Sequencing used peripheral blood. The clonotype originates from a man older than 75 with acute or convalescent COVID-19.

Here the CDR3 DNA reads TGTGCCAGCACCATGACTAGCGGGGGGGCCGATACCCAGTACTTC. Amino acid sequence: CASTMTSGGADTQYF. V usage is TRBV6-5 and J usage is TRBJ2-5, with 14 nucleotides matching TRBD2. The germline CDR1 and CDR2 sequences are MNHEY and SVGAGI. V shed 7 bases, J shed 8 bases, and the junction held 9 bases outside the gene matches. The CDR3 length is 15 residues.